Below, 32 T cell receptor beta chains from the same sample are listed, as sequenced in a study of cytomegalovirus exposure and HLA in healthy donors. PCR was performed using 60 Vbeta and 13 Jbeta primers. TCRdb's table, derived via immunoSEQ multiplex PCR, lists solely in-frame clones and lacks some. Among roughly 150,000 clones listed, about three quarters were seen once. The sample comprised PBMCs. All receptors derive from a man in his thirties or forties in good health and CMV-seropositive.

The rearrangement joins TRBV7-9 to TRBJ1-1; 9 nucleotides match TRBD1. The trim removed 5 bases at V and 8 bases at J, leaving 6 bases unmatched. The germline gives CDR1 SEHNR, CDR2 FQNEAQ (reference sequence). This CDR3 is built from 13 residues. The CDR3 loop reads CASSALDRGEAFF. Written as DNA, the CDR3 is TGTGCCAGCAGCGCCCTAGACAGGGGGGAAGCTTTCTTT.

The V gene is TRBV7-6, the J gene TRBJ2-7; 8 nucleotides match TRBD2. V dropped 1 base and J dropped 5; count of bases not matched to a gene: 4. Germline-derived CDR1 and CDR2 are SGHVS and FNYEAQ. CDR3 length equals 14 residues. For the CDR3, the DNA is TGTGCCAGCAGCTTAGGAGCGGGAGTAGACGAGCAGTACTTC. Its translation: CASSLGAGVDEQYF.

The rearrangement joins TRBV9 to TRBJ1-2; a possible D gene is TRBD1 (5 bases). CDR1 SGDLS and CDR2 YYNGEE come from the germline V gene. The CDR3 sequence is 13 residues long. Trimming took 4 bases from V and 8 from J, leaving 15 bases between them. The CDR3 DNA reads TGTGCCAGCAGCCCTAGCGAAGGGGAGGGCTACACCTTC. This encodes CASSPSEGEGYTF.

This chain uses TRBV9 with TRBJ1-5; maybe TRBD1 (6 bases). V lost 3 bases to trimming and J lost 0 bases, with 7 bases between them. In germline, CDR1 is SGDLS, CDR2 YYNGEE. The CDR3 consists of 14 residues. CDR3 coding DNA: TGTGCCAGCAGCGCAGGGGATAGCAATCAGCCCCAGCATTTT. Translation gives CASSAGDSNQPQHF.

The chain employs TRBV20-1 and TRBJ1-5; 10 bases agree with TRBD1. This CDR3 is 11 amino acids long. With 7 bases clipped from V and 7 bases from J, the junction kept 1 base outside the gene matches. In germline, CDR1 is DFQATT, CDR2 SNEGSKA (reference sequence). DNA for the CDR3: TGCAGTGGGACAGGGGGGCAGCCCCAGCATTTT. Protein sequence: CSGTGGQPQHF.

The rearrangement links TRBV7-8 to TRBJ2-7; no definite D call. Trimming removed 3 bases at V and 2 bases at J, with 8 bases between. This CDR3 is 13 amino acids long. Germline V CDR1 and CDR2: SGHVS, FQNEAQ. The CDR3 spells CASSFDNPYEQYF. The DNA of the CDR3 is TGTGCCAGCAGCTTCGACAACCCCTACGAGCAGTACTTC. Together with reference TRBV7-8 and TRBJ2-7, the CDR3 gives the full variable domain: GAGVSQSPRYKVAKRGQDVALRCDPISGHVSLFWYQQALGQGPEFLTYFQNEAQLDKSGLPSDRFFAERPEGSVSTLKIQRTQQEDSAVYLCASSFDNPYEQYFGPGTRLTVT.

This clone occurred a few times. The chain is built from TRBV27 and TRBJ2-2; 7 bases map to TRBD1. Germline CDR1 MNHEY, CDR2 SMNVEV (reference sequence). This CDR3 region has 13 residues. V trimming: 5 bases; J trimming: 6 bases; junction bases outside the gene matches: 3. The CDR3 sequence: CASSGRGSGELFF. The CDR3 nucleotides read TGTGCCAGCAGTGGCAGGGGGTCCGGGGAGCTGTTTTTT.

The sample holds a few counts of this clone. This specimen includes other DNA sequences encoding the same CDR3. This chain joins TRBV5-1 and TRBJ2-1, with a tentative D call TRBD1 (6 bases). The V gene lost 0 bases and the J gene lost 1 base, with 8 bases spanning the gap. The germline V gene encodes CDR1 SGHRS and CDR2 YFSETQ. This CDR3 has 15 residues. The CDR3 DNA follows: TGCGCCAGCAGCTTGGGTACAGGGTCCTACAATGAGCAGTTCTTC. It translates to CASSLGTGSYNEQFF.

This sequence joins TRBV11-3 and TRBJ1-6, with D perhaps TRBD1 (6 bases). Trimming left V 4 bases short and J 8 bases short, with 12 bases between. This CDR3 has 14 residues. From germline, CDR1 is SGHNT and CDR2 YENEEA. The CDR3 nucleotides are TGTGCCAGCAGCTCTGGGACAAGCTATTCACCCCTCCACTTT. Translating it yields CASSSGTSYSPLHF.

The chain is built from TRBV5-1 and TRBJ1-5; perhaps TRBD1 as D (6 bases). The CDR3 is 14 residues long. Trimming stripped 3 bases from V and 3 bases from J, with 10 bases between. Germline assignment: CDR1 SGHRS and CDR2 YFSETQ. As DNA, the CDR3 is TGCGCCAGCAGCTCCGACAGGTACAATCAGCCCCAGCATTTT. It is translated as CASSSDRYNQPQHF. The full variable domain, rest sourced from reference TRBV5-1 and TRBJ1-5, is KAGVTQTPRYLIKTRGQQVTLSCSPISGHRSVSWYQQTPGQGLQFLFEYFSETQRNKGNFPGRFSGRQFSNSRSEMNVSTLELGDSALYLCASSSDRYNQPQHFGDGTRLSIL.

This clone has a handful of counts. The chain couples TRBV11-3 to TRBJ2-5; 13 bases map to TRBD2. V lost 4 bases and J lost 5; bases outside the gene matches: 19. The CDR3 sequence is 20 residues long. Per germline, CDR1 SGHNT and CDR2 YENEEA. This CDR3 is CASSSRTPLLAGGPDETQYF. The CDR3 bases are TGTGCCAGCAGCTCGCGGACTCCCTTACTAGCGGGAGGGCCGGATGAGACCCAGTACTTC.

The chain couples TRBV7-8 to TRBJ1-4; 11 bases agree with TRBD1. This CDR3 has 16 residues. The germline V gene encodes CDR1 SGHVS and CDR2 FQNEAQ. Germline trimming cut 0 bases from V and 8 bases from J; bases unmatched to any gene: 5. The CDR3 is CASSLAAGTGGEKLFF. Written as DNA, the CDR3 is TGTGCCAGCAGCTTAGCGGCAGGGACAGGGGGGGAAAAACTGTTTTTT.

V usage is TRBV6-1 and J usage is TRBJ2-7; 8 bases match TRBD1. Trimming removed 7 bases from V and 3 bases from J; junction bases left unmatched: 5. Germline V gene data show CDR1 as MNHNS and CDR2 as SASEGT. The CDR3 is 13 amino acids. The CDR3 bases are TGTGCCAGCAACCGGGACAGGTTCTACGAGCAGTACTTC. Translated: CASNRDRFYEQYF.

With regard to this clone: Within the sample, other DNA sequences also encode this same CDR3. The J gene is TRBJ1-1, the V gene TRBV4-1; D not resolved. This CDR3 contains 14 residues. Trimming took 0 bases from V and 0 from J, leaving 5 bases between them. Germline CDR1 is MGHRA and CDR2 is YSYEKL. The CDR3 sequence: CASSQETVNTEAFF. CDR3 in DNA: TGCGCCAGCAGCCAAGAAACAGTGAACACTGAAGCTTTCTTT.

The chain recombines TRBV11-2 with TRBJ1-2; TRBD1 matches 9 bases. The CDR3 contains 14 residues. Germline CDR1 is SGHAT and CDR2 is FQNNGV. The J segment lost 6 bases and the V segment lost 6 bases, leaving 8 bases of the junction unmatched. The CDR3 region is CASRDWGQGHGYTF. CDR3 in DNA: TGTGCCAGCAGGGATTGGGGACAGGGACATGGCTACACCTTC.

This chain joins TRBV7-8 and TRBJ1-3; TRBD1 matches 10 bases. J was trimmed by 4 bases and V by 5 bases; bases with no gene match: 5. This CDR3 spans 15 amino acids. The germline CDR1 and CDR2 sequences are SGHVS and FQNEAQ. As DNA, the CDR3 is TGTGCCAGCAGCCGGGGACAGGGGACAGGAAACACCATATATTTT. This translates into CASSRGQGTGNTIYF.

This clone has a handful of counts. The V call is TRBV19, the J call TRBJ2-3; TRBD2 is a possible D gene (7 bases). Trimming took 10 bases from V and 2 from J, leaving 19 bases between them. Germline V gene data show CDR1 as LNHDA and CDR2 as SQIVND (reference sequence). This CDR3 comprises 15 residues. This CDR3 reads CATGRGEGVTDTQYF. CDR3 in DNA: TGTGCCACCGGTCGGGGGGAGGGGGTCACAGATACGCAGTATTTT.

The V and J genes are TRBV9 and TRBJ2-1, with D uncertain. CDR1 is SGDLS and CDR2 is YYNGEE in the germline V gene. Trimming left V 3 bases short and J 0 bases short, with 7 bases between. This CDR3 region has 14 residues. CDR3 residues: CASSAYSSYNEQFF. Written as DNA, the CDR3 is TGTGCCAGCAGCGCGTACTCCTCCTACAATGAGCAGTTCTTC.

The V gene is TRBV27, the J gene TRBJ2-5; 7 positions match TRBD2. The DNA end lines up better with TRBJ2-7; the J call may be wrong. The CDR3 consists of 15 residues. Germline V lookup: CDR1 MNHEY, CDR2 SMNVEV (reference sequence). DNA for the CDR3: TGTGCCAGCAGTTTTAGTGAGGGACTAACCTACGAGCAGTACTTC. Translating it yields CASSFSEGLTYEQYF.

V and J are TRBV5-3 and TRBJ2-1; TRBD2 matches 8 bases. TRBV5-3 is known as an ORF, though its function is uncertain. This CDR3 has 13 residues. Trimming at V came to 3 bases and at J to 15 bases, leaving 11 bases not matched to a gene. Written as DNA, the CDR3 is TGTGCCAGAAGCTCGGGAGGGGGTACTGGGGCGTTCTTC. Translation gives CARSSGGGTGAFF.

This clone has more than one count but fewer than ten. CDR3 amino acids: CASSGLAGVHEQYF. CDR3 DNA sequence: TGTGCCAGCTCAGGTTTAGCGGGGGTCCACGAGCAGTACTTC. The V gene is TRBV28, the J gene TRBJ2-7; 9 bases match TRBD2. The germline gives CDR1 MDHEN, CDR2 SYDVKM. The V gene end was trimmed by 8 bases and the J gene end by 5 bases; junction bases not matched to a gene: 10. The CDR3 consists of 14 residues.

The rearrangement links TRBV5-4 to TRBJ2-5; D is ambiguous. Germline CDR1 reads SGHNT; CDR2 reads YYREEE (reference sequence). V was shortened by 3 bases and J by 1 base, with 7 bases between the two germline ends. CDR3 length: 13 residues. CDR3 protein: CASSYMAQETQYF. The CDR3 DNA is TGTGCCAGCAGCTACATGGCCCAAGAGACCCAGTACTTC.

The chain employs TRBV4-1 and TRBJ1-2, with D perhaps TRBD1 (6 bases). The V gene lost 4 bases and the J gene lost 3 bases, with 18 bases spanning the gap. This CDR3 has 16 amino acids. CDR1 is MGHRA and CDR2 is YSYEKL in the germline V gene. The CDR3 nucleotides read TGCGCCAGCAGCCCCACAGGAGGGGGGGCTGACTATGGCTACACCTTC. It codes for CASSPTGGGADYGYTF.

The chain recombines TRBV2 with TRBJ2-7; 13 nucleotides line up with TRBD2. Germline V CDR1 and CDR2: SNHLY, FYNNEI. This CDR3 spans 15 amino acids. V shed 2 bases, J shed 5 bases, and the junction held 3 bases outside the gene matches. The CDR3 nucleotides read TGTGCCAGCAGTGAACTTGGACTAGCGGGAGACGAGCAGTACTTC. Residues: CASSELGLAGDEQYF.

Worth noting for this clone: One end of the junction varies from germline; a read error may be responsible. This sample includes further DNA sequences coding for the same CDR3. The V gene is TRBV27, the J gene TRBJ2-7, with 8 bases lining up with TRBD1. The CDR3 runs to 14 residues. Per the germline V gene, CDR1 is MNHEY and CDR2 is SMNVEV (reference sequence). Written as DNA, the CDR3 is TGTGCCAGCAGTACGGACAGGGAAGCCTACGAGCAGTACTTT. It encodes CASSTDREAYEQYF.

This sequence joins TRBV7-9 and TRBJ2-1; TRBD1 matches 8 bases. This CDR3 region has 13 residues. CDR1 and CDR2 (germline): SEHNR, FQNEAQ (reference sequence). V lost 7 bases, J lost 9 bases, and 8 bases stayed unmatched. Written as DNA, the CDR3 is TGTGCCAGCACCCACTCCACAGGGGGTGAGCAGTTCTTC. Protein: CASTHSTGGEQFF.

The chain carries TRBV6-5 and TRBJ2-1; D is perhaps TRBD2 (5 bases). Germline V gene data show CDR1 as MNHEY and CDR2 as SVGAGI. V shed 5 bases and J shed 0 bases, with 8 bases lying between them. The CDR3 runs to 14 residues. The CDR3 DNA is TGTGCCAGCAGTAGCGGTAGCTCCTACAATGAGCAGTTCTTC. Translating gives CASSSGSSYNEQFF.

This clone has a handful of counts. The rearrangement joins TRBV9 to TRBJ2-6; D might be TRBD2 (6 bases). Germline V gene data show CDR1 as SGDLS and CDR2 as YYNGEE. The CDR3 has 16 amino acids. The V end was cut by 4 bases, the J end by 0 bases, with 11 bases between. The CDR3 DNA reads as TGTGCCAGCAGCAAAGGCGGGACCTCTGGGGCCAACGTCCTGACTTTC. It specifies CASSKGGTSGANVLTF. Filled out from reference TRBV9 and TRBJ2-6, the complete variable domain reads DSGVTQTPKHLITATGQRVTLRCSPRSGDLSVYWYQQSLDQGLQFLIQYYNGEERAKGNILERFSAQQFPDLHSELNLSSLELGDSALYFCASSKGGTSGANVLTFGAGSRLTVL.

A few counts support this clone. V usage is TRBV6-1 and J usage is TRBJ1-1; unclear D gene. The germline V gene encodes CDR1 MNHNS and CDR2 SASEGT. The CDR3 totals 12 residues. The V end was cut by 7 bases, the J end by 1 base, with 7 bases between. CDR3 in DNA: TGTGCCAGCATGACACAGAACACTGAAGCTTTCTTT. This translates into CASMTQNTEAFF.

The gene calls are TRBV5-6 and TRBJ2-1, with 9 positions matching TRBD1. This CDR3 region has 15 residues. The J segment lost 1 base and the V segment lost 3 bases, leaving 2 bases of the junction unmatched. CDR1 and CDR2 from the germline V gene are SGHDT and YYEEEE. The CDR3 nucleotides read TGTGCCAGCAGCTGGGGACAGGGTTCCTACAATGAGCAGTTCTTC. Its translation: CASSWGQGSYNEQFF.

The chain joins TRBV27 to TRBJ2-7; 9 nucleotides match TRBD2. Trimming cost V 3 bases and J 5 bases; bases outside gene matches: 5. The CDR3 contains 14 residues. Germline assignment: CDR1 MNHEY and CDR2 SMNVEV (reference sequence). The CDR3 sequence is CASSFGLAGNEQYF. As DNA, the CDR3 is TGTGCCAGCAGTTTTGGGCTAGCGGGGAACGAGCAGTACTTC.

Here the CDR3 DNA reads TGTGCCAGCCACGGGTTAGCGGGAGCCAATGAGCAGTTCTTC. It is translated as CASHGLAGANEQFF. The chain is built from TRBV2 and TRBJ2-1; 9 positions agree with TRBD2. Germline-derived CDR1 and CDR2 are SNHLY and FYNNEI. With V trimmed by 8 bases and J by 6 bases, 8 bases remained unmatched. This CDR3 comprises 14 residues.